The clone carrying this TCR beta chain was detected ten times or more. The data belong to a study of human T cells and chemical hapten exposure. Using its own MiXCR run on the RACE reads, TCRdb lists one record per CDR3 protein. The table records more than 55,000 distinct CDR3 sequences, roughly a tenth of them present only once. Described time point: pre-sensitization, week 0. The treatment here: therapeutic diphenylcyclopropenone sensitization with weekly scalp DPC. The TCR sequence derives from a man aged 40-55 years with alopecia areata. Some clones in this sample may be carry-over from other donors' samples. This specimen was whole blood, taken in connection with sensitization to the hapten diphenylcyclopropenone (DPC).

The CDR3: CASSPSRDFQETQYF. CDR3 coding DNA: TGCGCCAGCAGCCCCAGTAGGGACTTTCAAGAGACCCAGTACTTC. This rearrangement joins TRBV4-1 to TRBJ2-5; D may be TRBD2 (6 bases). V lost 4 bases and J 2 bases, leaving 14 bases between the germline ends. Germline CDR1 reads MGHRA; CDR2 reads YSYEKL. This CDR3 comprises 15 residues.